The T cell receptor beta chain described here comes from a study of shared clonotypes between healthy human individuals. Adult donors, all healthy and HIV-negative, had no recent acute infections or vaccinations. Donors were Caucasian adults residing in Nashville, Tennessee, USA. With 4 bases removed from V and 1 base from J, the gap between germline ends came to 12 bases. Germline V CDR1 and CDR2: SEHNR, FQNEAQ (reference sequence). The CDR3 is made up of 15 amino acids. The repertoire was sequenced with immunoSEQ multiplex PCR; TCRdb's copy has only in-frame clones and lacks some. The sample holds about 1 million clones, 65% to 75% seen once.

The sample consisted of memory CD4+ T cells sorted from blood. The sample's subset: CD45RA-negative fraction. V and J are TRBV7-9 and TRBJ2-3; D may correspond to TRBD1 or TRBD2 (5 bases each). The sequence was collected from a man younger than 35 in good health. CDR3 in DNA: TGTGCCAGCAGCTCGGACGGGGCCGGCACAGATACGCAGTATTTT. Translation gives CASSSDGAGTDTQYF.